Listed below are T cell receptor beta chains from one sample, sequenced in a study of blood T cell repertoires in COVID-19. Assay used: immunoSEQ multiplex PCR; TCRdb lists only in-frame clones, some missing. This sample has some 220,000 clones, with 88% found just once. The sequencing sample was made of PBMCs or T cells enriched from blood (not recorded which). All receptors come from a woman under 40 who had recovered from COVID-19. Both conserved end residues are part of each CDR3. D genes are given only for firm matches. Clone size is shown for a subset of rows, as once, few, many or a class of expanded clone.

TRBD1	TRBV4-2	-	TRBJ1-1	TGTGCCAGCAGCCAAGTGGGGACAGGGATGAACACTGAAGCTTTCTTT	CASSQVGTGMNTEAFF
TRBD2	TRBV27	-	TRBJ2-7	TGTGCCAGCAGTCCCTACCCCAGACTAGCTATCCCCTACGAGCAGTACTTC	CASSPYPRLAIPYEQYF
-	TRBV9	-	TRBJ1-2	TGTGCCAGCAGCATCTCTGGGGGGTTCAATTATGGCTACACCTTC	CASSISGGFNYGYTF
TRBD2	TRBV27	-	TRBJ2-5	TGTGCCAGCAGCGCCTGGGGGGAGGGAGAGACCCAGTACTTC	CASSAWGEGETQYF
TRBD1	TRBV5-6	-	TRBJ1-5	TGTGCCAGCAGCTTGACAGGGGGTCAGCCCCAGCATTTT	CASSLTGGQPQHF
TRBD1	TRBV4-2	once	TRBJ2-7	TGTGCCAGCAGCCAAGATGGGACAGGAAGCCTCTACGAGCAGTACTTC	CASSQDGTGSLYEQYF
TRBD2	TRBV4-1	-	TRBJ2-7	TGCGCCAGCAGCCAAGTATCTAGCGGGGGGTATGAGCAGTACTTC	CASSQVSSGGYEQYF
TRBD1	TRBV10-3	-	TRBJ1-6	TGTGCCATCAGTGAGAGAGAGGGGGCGCGGAATTCACCCCTCCACTTT	CAISEREGARNSPLHF
TRBD1	TRBV2	-	TRBJ1-1	TGTGCCAGCACTAGAAAAACGACAGGGGTAAAGGCTTTCTTT	CASTRKTTGVKAFF
-	TRBV11-3	-	TRBJ2-7	TGTGCCAGCAGCCCAGGAACAGGCCAATACGAGCAGTACTTC	CASSPGTGQYEQYF
-	TRBV3-1/TRBV3-2	few	TRBJ2-7	TGTGCCAGCAGCCAAGGCGGTCCTATCATCGAGCAGTACTTC	CASSQGGPIIEQYF
TRBD2	TRBV13	-	TRBJ2-5	TGTGCCAGCAGCATCGGACTAGCGGGGGGAGAGACCCAGTACTTC	CASSIGLAGGETQYF
TRBD1	TRBV6-5	once	TRBJ1-5	TGTGCCAGCAGGGGGACAGTTTATAGCAATCAGCCCCAGCATTTT	CASRGTVYSNQPQHF
TRBD2	TRBV27	-	TRBJ2-7	TGTGCCAGCAGTTCTAGCGGTAACTTAATCTACGAGCAGTACTTC	CASSSSGNLIYEQYF
-	TRBV2	-	TRBJ2-1	TGTGCCAGCAGTGAACTTGCGATTGAGCAGTTCTTC	CASSELAIEQFF
-	TRBV4-3	-	TRBJ2-7	TGCGCCAGCAGCCAAGTTAGATTAGCAACTCACTACGAGCAGTACTTC	CASSQVRLATHYEQYF
-	TRBV5-4	once	TRBJ2-1	TGTGCCAGCAGCTTGGAAGGCCTAGCGAGTACGGATGAGCAGTTCTTC	CASSLEGLASTDEQFF
-	TRBV21-1	-	TRBJ2-7	TGTGCCAGCAGCAGGGGGACAGGGGGCGGTCACGAGCAGTACTTC	CASSRGTGGGHEQYF
-	TRBV2	-	TRBJ2-2	TGTGCCAGCCACCGGGACATTGAGACCGGGGAGCTGTTTTTT	CASHRDIETGELFF
TRBD2	TRBV5-4	-	TRBJ2-1	TGTGCCAGCAGCTACGGGACTAGCGGTGACAATGAGCAGTTCTTC	CASSYGTSGDNEQFF
TRBD2	TRBV6-5	-	TRBJ2-7	TGTGCCAGCAGTTACTCGCCGGGCGGGAGAACCGAGCAGTACTTC	CASSYSPGGRTEQYF
-	TRBV29-1	-	TRBJ2-7	TGCAGCGTTCTCACAGGCGCTAAGTCGAGCTCCTACGAGCAGTACTTC	CSVLTGAKSSSYEQYF
TRBD1	TRBV15	-	TRBJ2-2	TGTGCCACCAGCAGTCACCGGGACAGGGGTAATGGCGGGGAGCTGTTTTTT	CATSSHRDRGNGGELFF
TRBD1	TRBV4-3	-	TRBJ1-4	TGCGCCAGCAGCCAACCTGCGACAGGGCGAGGGGAAAAACTGTTTTTT	CASSQPATGRGEKLFF
-	TRBV2	once	TRBJ2-1	TGTGCCAGCAGCGGACCCTCAGGCAGGGTAAATGAGCAGTTCTTC	CASSGPSGRVNEQFF
TRBD2	TRBV5-3	-	TRBJ2-4	TGTGCCAGAAGCTTGCTAGCGGGGGCCAAAAACATTCAGTACTTC	CARSLLAGAKNIQYF
-	TRBV6-6	-	TRBJ2-7	TGTGCCAGCAGTTATCAACAGAGCTCCTACGAGCAGTACTTC	CASSYQQSSYEQYF
TRBD2	TRBV25-1	-	TRBJ2-2	TGTGCCAGCAGTGACCTAGCGGGGGAGACCGGGGAGCTGTTTTTT	CASSDLAGETGELFF
TRBD2	TRBV29-1	-	TRBJ2-5	TGCAGCGTTGTGGGGGGGGAGACCCAGTACTTC	CSVVGGETQYF
TRBD1	TRBV5-1	-	TRBJ2-1	TGCGCCAGCAGCTTCGACAGGGGCAATGAGCAGTTCTTC	CASSFDRGNEQFF
TRBD2	TRBV5-1	-	TRBJ2-3	TGCGCCAGCAGCTTTAGCGGGGGGCAGGATACGCAGTATTTT	CASSFSGGQDTQYF
-	TRBV7-9	-	TRBJ2-5	TGTGCCAGCAGCTCGTTAAGCGAGGAGACCCAGTACTTC	CASSSLSEETQYF
-	TRBV4-3	few	TRBJ2-2	TGCGCCAGCAGCCAAGATCCAGGGCCCGGGGAGCTGTTTTTT	CASSQDPGPGELFF
-	TRBV14	-	TRBJ2-7	TGTGCCAGCAGCCAAGAAATTGACGGGGACTACGAGCAGTACTTC	CASSQEIDGDYEQYF
TRBD1	TRBV9	-	TRBJ2-7	TGTGCCAGCAGCGGCCGGGACAGGGAATTTGGCGAGCAGTACTTC	CASSGRDREFGEQYF
TRBD1	TRBV11-2	-	TRBJ1-2	TGTGCCAGCAGCCCGGGACAGGGATGGAACTATGGCTACACCTTC	CASSPGQGWNYGYTF
-	TRBV7-6	-	TRBJ1-1	TGTGCCAGCAGCTTAGGCAGGGAGAACACTGAAGCTTTCTTT	CASSLGRENTEAFF
-	TRBV9	-	TRBJ1-4	TGTGCCAGCAGCGTCAGGGAAGGAACTAATGAAAAACTGTTTTTT	CASSVREGTNEKLFF
TRBD2	TRBV11-3	-	TRBJ2-2	TGCGCCCGCGCGGGGGGGGCGGACACCGGGGAGCTGTTTTTT	CARAGGADTGELFF
TRBD2	TRBV27	-	TRBJ2-2	TGTGCCAGCATGGCCAGCGGGGGAGGCGGGGAGCTGTTTTTT	CASMASGGGGELFF
-	TRBV6-5	-	TRBJ2-1	TGTGCCAGCAGTTACCGCCCAGGGAACAATGAGCAGTTCTTC	CASSYRPGNNEQFF
-	TRBV7-2	once	TRBJ1-5	TGTGCCAGCAGCTTTTCCTATAGCAATCAGCCCCAGCATTTT	CASSFSYSNQPQHF
TRBD1	TRBV4-2	few	TRBJ1-2	TGTGCCAGCAGCCAAGAGCCGGGACAGGGGGCGCGAGGCTACACCTTC	CASSQEPGQGARGYTF
TRBD1	TRBV27	-	TRBJ1-3	TGTGCCAGCAGTTCAAACAGGGGGCGAAGAAACACCATATATTTT	CASSSNRGRRNTIYF
TRBD1	TRBV9	-	TRBJ2-1	TGTGCCAGCAGCGTAGATCGGGACAGAAAATACAATGAGCAGTTCTTC	CASSVDRDRKYNEQFF
-	TRBV5-8	-	TRBJ2-2	TGTGCCAGCAGCTTCTGGGGACACAGGGCGAACACCGGGGAGCTGTTTTTT	CASSFWGHRANTGELFF
-	TRBV4-3	-	TRBJ2-7	TGCGCCAGCAGCCACCTTCTAAGGGGGGGGGTCAGCTCCTACGAGCAGTACTTC	CASSHLLRGGVSSYEQYF
-	TRBV5-4	-	TRBJ1-2	TGTGCCAGCAGCCAGGACTATGGCTACACCTTC	CASSQDYGYTF
TRBD1	TRBV6-5	-	TRBJ2-7	TGTGCCAGCAAACCGGACAGGAGCTCCTACGAGCAGTACTTC	CASKPDRSSYEQYF
TRBD2	TRBV6-2/TRBV6-3	once	TRBJ2-3	TGTGCCAGCAGTTACATGCCTAGCGGGGGATACACAGATACGCAGTATTTT	CASSYMPSGGYTDTQYF
TRBD1	TRBV5-8	few	TRBJ1-6	TGTGCCAGCAGCTTCCCCTTGGGACAGAGGAATTCACCCCTCCACTTT	CASSFPLGQRNSPLHF
-	TRBV27	-	TRBJ2-2	TGTGCCAGCAGTTTATCGTGGCGGGGGAACACCGGGGAGCTGTTTTTT	CASSLSWRGNTGELFF
TRBD2	TRBV3-1/TRBV3-2	-	TRBJ2-1	TGTGCCAGCAGCCAAGAGTATATGGCGGGGGACAATGAGCAGTTCTTC	CASSQEYMAGDNEQFF
TRBD1	TRBV7-6	once	TRBJ1-2	TGTGCCAGCAGCTTAGCGAGTCGACAGGGAGGTGGCTACACCTTC	CASSLASRQGGGYTF
-	TRBV7-2	-	TRBJ1-2	TGTGCCAGCAGTCCAGGGGTGATCTATGGCTACACCTTC	CASSPGVIYGYTF
TRBD1	TRBV6-4	-	TRBJ1-2	TGTGCCAGCAGTGAGGGGACAGGGACCGACTACACCTTC	CASSEGTGTDYTF
-	TRBV5-5	-	TRBJ2-2	TGTGCCAGCAGCCCTGAACAGCGGTCGTCAACCGGGGAGCTGTTTTTT	CASSPEQRSSTGELFF
TRBD1	TRBV6-2/TRBV6-3	-	TRBJ1-5	TGTGCCAGCAGCTTATGGGGACAGGGGGACCAGCCCCAGCATTTT	CASSLWGQGDQPQHF
-	TRBV4-3	-	TRBJ2-7	TGCGCCAGCAGCCGTGACTTTCCCTACGAGCAGTACTTC	CASSRDFPYEQYF
-	TRBV11-2	-	TRBJ2-2	TGTGCCAGCAGCTTAGATTCCCTGACAGGGAACACCGGGGAGCTGTTTTTT	CASSLDSLTGNTGELFF